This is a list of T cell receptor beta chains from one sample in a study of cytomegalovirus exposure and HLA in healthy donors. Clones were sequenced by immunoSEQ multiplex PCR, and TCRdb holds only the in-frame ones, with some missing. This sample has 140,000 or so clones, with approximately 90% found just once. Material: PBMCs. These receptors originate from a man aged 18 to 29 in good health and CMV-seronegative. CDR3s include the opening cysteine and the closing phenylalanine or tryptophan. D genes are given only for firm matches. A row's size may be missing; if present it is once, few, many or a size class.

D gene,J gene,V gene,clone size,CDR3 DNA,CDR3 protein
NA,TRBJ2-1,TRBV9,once,TGTGCCAGCAGCGTGGGACTAACGGGGGCCAATGAGCAGTTCTTC,CASSVGLTGANEQFF
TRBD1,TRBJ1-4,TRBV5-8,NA,TGTGCCAGCAGGCCAGGACAGGCGATTAATGAAAAACTGTTTTTT,CASRPGQAINEKLFF
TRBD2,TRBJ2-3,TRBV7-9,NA,TGTGCCAGCAGCTTACCCGAAGCGGGAGCGTCAGATACGCAGTATTTT,CASSLPEAGASDTQYF
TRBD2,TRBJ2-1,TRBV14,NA,TGTGCCAGCAGCCAACGCCAAGGGCTAGCGGGAGATGAGCAGTTCTTC,CASSQRQGLAGDEQFF
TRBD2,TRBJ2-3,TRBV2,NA,TGTGCCAGCAGTGGCTTCGCTAGCGGGACCACAGATACGCAGTATTTT,CASSGFASGTTDTQYF
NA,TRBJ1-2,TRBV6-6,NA,TGTGCCAGCGGTTCCTTCGCTAACTATGGCTACACCTTC,CASGSFANYGYTF
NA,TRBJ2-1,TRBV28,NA,TGTGCCAGCAGTTTCGCTCTATGGGGGAGGTATGAGCAGTTCTTC,CASSFALWGRYEQFF
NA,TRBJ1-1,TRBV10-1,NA,TGCGCCAGCAGTGAGGGGGCATCTGAAGCTTTCTTT,CASSEGASEAFF
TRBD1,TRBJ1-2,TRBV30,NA,TGTGCCTGGATTCTACAGGGGGCGCGGGGCTACACCTTC,CAWILQGARGYTF
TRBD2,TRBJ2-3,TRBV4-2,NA,TGTGCCAGCAGCCAGAAAAGACTAGCGGGGTCCCGGCGTACGCAGTATTTT,CASSQKRLAGSRRTQYF
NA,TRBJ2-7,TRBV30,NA,TGTGCCTGGAGTGTGGGGGGCTCCTACGAGCAGTACTTC,CAWSVGGSYEQYF
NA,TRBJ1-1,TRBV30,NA,TGTGCCTGGAGTCGTCAGGTGAACACTGAAGCTTTCTTT,CAWSRQVNTEAFF
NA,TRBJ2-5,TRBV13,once,TGTGCCAGCAGCGGCGGACTGGGACAAGAGACCCAGTACTTC,CASSGGLGQETQYF
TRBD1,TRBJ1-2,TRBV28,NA,TGTGCCAGCGCACTGGGACAGAACTATGGCTACACCTTC,CASALGQNYGYTF
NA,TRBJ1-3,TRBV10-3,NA,TGTGCCACGGGACACTCATCTGGAAACACCATATATTTT,CATGHSSGNTIYF
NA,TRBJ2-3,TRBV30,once,TGTGCCTGGATTAGGGGGACGGCAGATACGCAGTATTTT,CAWIRGTADTQYF
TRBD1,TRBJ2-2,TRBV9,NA,TGTGCCAGCAGCCCGCGGACAGGCACCGGGGAGCTGTTTTTT,CASSPRTGTGELFF
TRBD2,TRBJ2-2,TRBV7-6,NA,TGTGCCAGCAGTTTAGCGGGAGTTAACACCGGGGAGCTGTTTTTT,CASSLAGVNTGELFF
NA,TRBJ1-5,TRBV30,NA,TGTGCCTGGAGTGTACACGACAGACAATGGGGATTTCAGCCCCAGCATTTT,CAWSVHDRQWGFQPQHF
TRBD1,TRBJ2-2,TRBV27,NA,TGTGCCAGCAGTGAGCTAACAGGGGTCGGGGAGCTGTTTTTT,CASSELTGVGELFF
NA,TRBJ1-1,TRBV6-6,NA,TGTGCAGCAAGCTGGGCGGGTGGGATGAACACTGAAGCTTTCTTT,CAASWAGGMNTEAFF
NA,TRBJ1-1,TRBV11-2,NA,TGTGCCAGCAGCTTATACAGTCCGAACACTGAAGCTTTCTTT,CASSLYSPNTEAFF
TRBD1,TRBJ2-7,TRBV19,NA,TGTGCCAGTAGTTACGGGACAGGTAACTACGAGCAGTACTTC,CASSYGTGNYEQYF
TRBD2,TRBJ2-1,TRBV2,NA,TGTGCCAGCACCGGGACTAGCGGGGGGGCGGATGAGCAGTTCTTC,CASTGTSGGADEQFF
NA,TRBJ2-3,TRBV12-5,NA,TGTGCTAGTGGTTTGGTTTTCGGGGCGCAGTATTTT,CASGLVFGAQYF
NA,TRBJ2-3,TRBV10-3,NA,TGTGCCATCAGTGAAGGGGGAAATACGCAGTATTTT,CAISEGGNTQYF
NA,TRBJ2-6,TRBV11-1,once,TGTGCCAGCAGCCCAAACCCGCAGTTTGGGGCCAACGTCCTGACTTTC,CASSPNPQFGANVLTF
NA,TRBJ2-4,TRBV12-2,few,TGTGCAAGTCCGGGAGAAAACATTCAGTACTTC,CASPGENIQYF
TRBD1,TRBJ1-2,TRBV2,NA,TGTGCCAGCAGTGAAAGAGTACCGATTCAGGGGGCCCATGGCTACACCTTC,CASSERVPIQGAHGYTF
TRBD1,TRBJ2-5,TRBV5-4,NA,TGTGCCAGCAGCTCAGGGGACAGACAAGAGACCCAGTACTTC,CASSSGDRQETQYF
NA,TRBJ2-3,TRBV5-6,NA,TGTGCCAGCAGCTTGGGAGGGGGGGCTCCAGATACGCAGTATTTT,CASSLGGGAPDTQYF
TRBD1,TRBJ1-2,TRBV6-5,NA,TGTGCCAGCTTAACGCACCGAGGGGGCGGCTATGGCTACACCTTC,CASLTHRGGGYGYTF
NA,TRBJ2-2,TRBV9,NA,TGTGCCAGCACCCCTGGACTTATAGGTCCCGGGGAGCTGTTTTTT,CASTPGLIGPGELFF
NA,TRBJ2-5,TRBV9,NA,TGTGCCAGCAGTCCCCCTGAGAATGAGAGGACCCAGTACTTC,CASSPPENERTQYF
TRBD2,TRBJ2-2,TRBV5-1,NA,TGCGCCAGCAGCTTAAGCAGCGGGGGGGACACCGGGGAGCTGTTTTTT,CASSLSSGGDTGELFF